This entry features one T cell receptor (beta chain) sequence. Its target is not known. The sample comes from a study of T cells expressing NK-cell markers. Study-level background: Of eight sequenced donors, seven were HCMV-seropositive and one HCMV-seronegative.

CDR3 length: 14 amino acids. In germline, CDR1 is SQVTM, CDR2 ANQGSEA. Study results and caveats: These same clonotypes (in several donors) also led the CD3+CD56-NKG2C+ fraction.

The authors made TCR beta cDNA libraries by 5'RACE template switching. This switching added a universal primer site and UMIs. No DNA is given; TCRdb re-called the 5' RACE reads and lists each CDR3 protein once. There are around 380,000 distinct CDR3 sequences in the sample, with around 10% held by the top ten. The sequence was obtained from a woman aged 45 to 65 in good health. This chain uses TRBV29-1 with TRBJ2-5; the TRBD1 assignment by TCRdb is unverifiable without DNA. The sequencing sample was made of blood T cells: a sorted CD56 or NKG2C T cell subset, CD4+ or CD8+ T cells, or bulk PBMC T cells (not recorded which). The CDR3 reads CSVVSTLLGQGQYF.